This T cell receptor beta chain was recorded in a study of shared clonotypes between healthy human individuals. Study-level information: CD4 naive and CD4 memory each took three plates per donor, while CD8 naive took two and CD8 memory one. Overall study results and limits: The study drew on few donors, limiting represented genetic and exposure-history diversity.

About this clone: Antigen unknown.

In germline, CDR1 is SGDLS, CDR2 YYNGEE. V lost 7 bases and J lost 4, with 11 bases in between. The CDR3 covers 13 residues. Across several immunoSEQ plates, the genomic DNA of each subset was split evenly. Sequenced by immunoSEQ multiplex PCR; TCRdb stores in-frame clones only, minus some. This table has nearly 1,000,000 clones, 76% appearing once. The sequencing input was memory CD4+ T cells sorted from blood. Subset specified: CD45RA-negative fraction. The rearrangement uses TRBV9 and TRBJ2-2; D is unclear. This TCR came from a man aged 18 to 29 in good health. CDR3 loop: CASQNGPTGELFF. DNA for the CDR3: TGTGCCAGCCAAAACGGGCCCACCGGGGAGCTGTTTTTT.